One sample yielded the 5 T cell receptor beta chains listed below, sequenced in a study of blood T cell repertoires in COVID-19 (dated by TCRdb to about 2020). The library relied on the immunoSEQ multiplex PCR assay. TCRdb obtained this table from immuneACCESS and retained in-frame rearrangements with V and J assigned. These tables miss some clones; where compared with another copy, unresolved V genes account for less than half of the shortfall, and the remainder is unexplained. This sample holds approximately 250,000 clones; 84% were observed only once. In total, the top ten clones hold around 7.8% of the sample. Sequencing was performed on peripheral blood. The receptors come from a human donor in a cohort sampled during active COVID-19.

The chain employs TRBV7-6 and TRBJ1-1, with D perhaps matching TRBD1 (6 bases). V was trimmed by 1 base and J by 2 bases, leaving 8 bases between them. CDR1 and CDR2 from the germline V gene are SGHVS and FNYEAQ. The CDR3 runs 14 residues. In DNA, the CDR3 is TGTGCCAGCAGCTTAGGACAGGACAACACTGAAGCTTTCTTT. Its protein product is CASSLGQDNTEAFF.

V is TRBV7-6 and J is TRBJ2-7; possible D gene TRBD1, 6 bases. Germline V gene lookup returns CDR1 SGHVS and CDR2 FNYEAQ. Trimming pared 5 bases from V and 2 bases from J, leaving 16 bases between. The CDR3 length is 15 residues. For the CDR3, the DNA is TGTGCCAGCAGCCTTCACAGGGAGCCCGCCTACGAGCAGTACTTC. It encodes CASSLHREPAYEQYF.

The chain employs TRBV3-1 (or the pseudogene TRBV3-2) and TRBJ1-4; 7 bases agree with TRBD1. CDR1 is LGHDT, CDR2 YNNKEL, per germline (reference sequence). V lost 4 bases and J lost 4; bases outside the gene matches: 6. This CDR3 is built from 15 residues. The CDR3 loop is CASSREGQHNEKLFF. The CDR3 nucleotides read TGTGCCAGCAGCCGAGAGGGACAGCATAATGAAAAACTGTTTTTT.

This rearrangement joins TRBV7-2 to TRBJ2-5; maybe TRBD1 (6 bases). Germline CDR1 reads SGHTA; CDR2 reads FQGNSA. Trimming took 4 bases from V and 2 from J, leaving 11 bases between them. The CDR3 is 14 residues long. As DNA, the CDR3 is TGTGCCAGCAGCTCGAGACAGGTGCAAGAGACCCAGTACTTC. Translating gives CASSSRQVQETQYF.

This clone was recorded once. The chain couples TRBV24-1 to TRBJ2-3; 10 bases map to TRBD1. Per germline, CDR1 KGHDR and CDR2 SFDVKD. The CDR3 length is 18 residues. The junction had 8 bases not matched to a gene; V was cut back by 2 bases and J by 1 base. CDR3 protein: CATSDWTGGGRRTDTQYF. CDR3 nucleotide sequence: TGTGCCACCAGTGATTGGACAGGGGGGGGGAGACGCACAGATACGCAGTATTTT.